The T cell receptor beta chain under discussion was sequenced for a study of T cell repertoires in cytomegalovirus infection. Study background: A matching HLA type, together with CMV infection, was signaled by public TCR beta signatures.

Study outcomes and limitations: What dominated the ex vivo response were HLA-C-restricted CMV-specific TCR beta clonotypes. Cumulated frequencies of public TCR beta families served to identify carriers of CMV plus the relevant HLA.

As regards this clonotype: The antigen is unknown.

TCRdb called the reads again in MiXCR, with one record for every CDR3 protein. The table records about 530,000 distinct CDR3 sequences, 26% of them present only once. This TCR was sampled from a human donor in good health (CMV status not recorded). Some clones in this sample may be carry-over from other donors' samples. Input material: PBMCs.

The CDR3 sequence: CASVPDGNYGYTF. CDR3 DNA: TGTGCCAGCGTCCCTGACGGAAACTATGGCTACACCTTC. This chain links TRBV6-2 or TRBV6-3 with TRBJ1-2; no reliable D call. This CDR3 spans 13 amino acids. The germline CDR1 and CDR2 sequences are MNHEY and SVGEGT. Trimming took 8 bases from V and 2 from J, leaving 12 bases between them.